This T cell receptor (beta chain) was captured in a study of blood T cells in healthy people across ages. The germline gives CDR1 SGHRS, CDR2 YFSETQ. This CDR3 region has 15 residues. V was clipped by 4 bases and J by 1 base; unmatched bases: 3. Total RNA extracted from each sample amounted to at least 5.5 micrograms. Then a second PCR, running roughly 7 to 11 cycles, was carried out with a sample-barcoded 5' primer and a J-beta primer mix. MiXCR, applied by TCRdb to the 5' RACE reads, yields one record per CDR3 protein. The table lists 600,000 to 850,000 distinct CDR3 sequences, roughly 25% of them singletons, with more than 8.5% in the top ten. This sample also belongs to another study, concerning T cells of mothers and their children. As reported in that work: Thymic selection shapes TCR recombination output in related pairs, and it does so similarly in unrelated pairs.

The sample consisted of blood. This clonotype was obtained from a boy younger than 18 in good health. This chain connects TRBV5-1 to TRBJ2-2; 8 bases fit TRBD1. The CDR3 sequence: CASSIGQGNTGELFF. In nucleotides, the CDR3 is TGCGCCAGCAGCATAGGACAGGGGAACACCGGGGAGCTGTTTTTT. The variable domain in full, with the rest retrieved from reference TRBV5-1 and TRBJ2-2, is KAGVTQTPRYLIKTRGQQVTLSCSPISGHRSVSWYQQTPGQGLQFLFEYFSETQRNKGNFPGRFSGRQFSNSRSEMNVSTLELGDSALYLCASSIGQGNTGELFFGEGSRLTVL.